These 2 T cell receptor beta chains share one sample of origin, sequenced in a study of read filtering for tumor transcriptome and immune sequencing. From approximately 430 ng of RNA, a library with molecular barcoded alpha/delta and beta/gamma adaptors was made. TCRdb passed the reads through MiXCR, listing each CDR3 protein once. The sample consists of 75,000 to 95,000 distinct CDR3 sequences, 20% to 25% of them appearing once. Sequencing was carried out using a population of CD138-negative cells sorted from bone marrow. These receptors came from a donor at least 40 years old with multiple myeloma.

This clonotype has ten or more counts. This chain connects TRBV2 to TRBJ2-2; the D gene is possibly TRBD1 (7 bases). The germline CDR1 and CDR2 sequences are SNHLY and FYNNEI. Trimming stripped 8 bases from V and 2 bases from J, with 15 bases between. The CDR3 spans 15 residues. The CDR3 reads CASGWRGLNTGELFF. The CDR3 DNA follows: TGTGCCAGCGGATGGAGGGGGCTTAACACCGGGGAGCTGTTTTTT.

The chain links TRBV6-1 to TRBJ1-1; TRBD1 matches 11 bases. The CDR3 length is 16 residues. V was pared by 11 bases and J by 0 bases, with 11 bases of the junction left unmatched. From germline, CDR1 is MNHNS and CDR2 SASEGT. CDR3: CAGQPGQGDLNTEAFF. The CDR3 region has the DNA TGTGCCGGACAGCCGGGACAGGGGGACTTGAACACTGAAGCTTTCTTT.